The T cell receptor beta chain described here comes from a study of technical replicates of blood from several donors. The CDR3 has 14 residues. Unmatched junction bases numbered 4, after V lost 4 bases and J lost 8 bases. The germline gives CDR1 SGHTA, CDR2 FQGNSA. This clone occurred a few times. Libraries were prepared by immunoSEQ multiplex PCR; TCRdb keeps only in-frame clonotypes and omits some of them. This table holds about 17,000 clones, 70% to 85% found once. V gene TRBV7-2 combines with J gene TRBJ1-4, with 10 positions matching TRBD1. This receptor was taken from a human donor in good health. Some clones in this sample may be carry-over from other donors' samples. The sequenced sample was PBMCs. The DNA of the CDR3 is TGTGCCAGCAGCTACGGACAGGGGGAAGAAAAACTGTTTTTT. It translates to CASSYGQGEEKLFF.